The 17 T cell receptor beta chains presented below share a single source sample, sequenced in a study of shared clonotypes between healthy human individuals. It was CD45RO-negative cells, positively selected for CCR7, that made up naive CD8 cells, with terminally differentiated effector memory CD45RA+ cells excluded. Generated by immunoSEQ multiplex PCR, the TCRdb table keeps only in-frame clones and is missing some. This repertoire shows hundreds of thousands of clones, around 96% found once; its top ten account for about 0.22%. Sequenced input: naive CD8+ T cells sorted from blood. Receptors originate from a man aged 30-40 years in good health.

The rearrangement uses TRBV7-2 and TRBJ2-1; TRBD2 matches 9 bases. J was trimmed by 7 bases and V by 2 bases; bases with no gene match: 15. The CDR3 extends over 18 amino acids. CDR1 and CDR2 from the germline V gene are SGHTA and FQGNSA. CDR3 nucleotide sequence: TGTGCCAGCAGCTTAAGTTCCCACAGCGGGAGGCCTGGGAATGAGCAGTTCTTC. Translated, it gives CASSLSSHSGRPGNEQFF. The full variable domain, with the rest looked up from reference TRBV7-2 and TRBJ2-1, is GAGVSQSPSNKVTEKGKDVELRCDPISGHTALYWYRQSLGQGLEFLIYFQGNSAPDKSGLPSDRFSAERTGGSVSTLTIQRTQQEDSAVYLCASSLSSHSGRPGNEQFFGPGTRLTVL.

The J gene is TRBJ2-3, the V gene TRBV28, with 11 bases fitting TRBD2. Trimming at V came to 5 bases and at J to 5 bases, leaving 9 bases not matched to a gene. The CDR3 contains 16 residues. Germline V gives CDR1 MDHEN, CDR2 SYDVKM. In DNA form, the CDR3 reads TGTGCCAGCAGTCGCGGGACTAGCGGAAGGCAAGATACGCAGTATTTT. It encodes CASSRGTSGRQDTQYF.

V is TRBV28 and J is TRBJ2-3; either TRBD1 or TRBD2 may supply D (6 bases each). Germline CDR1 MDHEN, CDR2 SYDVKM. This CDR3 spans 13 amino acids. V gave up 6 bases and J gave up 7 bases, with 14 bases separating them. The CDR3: CASRWRDTNTQYF. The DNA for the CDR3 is TGTGCCAGCAGGTGGAGGGACACCAATACGCAGTATTTT.

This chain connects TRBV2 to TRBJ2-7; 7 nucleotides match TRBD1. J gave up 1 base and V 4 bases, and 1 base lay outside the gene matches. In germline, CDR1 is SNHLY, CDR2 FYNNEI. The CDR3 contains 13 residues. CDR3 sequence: CASSAQGSYEQYF. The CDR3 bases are TGTGCCAGCAGTGCACAGGGGTCCTACGAGCAGTACTTC.

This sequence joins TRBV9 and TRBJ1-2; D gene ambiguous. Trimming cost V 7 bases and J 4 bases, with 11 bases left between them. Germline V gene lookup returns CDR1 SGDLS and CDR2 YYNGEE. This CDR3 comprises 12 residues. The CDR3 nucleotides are TGTGCCAGCTACGATCGGAGCTATGGCTACACCTTC. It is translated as CASYDRSYGYTF.

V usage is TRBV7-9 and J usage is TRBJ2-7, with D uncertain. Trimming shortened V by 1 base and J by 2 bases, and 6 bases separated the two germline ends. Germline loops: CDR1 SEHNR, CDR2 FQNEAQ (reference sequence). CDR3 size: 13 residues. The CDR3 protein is CASSLDIPYEQYF. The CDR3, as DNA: TGTGCCAGCAGCTTAGATATACCCTACGAGCAGTACTTC. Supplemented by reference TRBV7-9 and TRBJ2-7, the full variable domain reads DTGVSQNPRHKITKRGQNVTFRCDPISEHNRLYWYRQTLGQGPEFLTYFQNEAQLEKSRLLSDRFSAERPKGSFSTLEIQRTEQGDSAMYLCASSLDIPYEQYFGPGTRLTVT.

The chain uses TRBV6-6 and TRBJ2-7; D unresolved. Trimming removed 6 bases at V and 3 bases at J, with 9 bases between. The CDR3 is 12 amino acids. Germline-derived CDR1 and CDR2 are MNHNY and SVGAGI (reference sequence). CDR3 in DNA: TGTGCCAGCAGCTCCACCTACTACGAGCAGTACTTC. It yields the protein CASSSTYYEQYF.

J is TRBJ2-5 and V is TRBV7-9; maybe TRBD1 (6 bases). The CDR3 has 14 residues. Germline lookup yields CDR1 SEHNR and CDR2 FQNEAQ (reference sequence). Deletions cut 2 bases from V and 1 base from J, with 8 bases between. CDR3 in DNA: TGTGCCAGCAGCTTACAGGGGTCCCAAGAGACCCAGTACTTC. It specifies CASSLQGSQETQYF.

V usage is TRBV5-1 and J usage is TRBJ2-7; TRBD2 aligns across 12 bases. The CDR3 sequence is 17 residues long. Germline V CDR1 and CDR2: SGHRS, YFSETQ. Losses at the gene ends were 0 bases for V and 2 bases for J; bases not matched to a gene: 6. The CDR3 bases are TGCGCCAGCAGCTTGGGGACTAGCGGGATGTCTGCCTACGAGCAGTACTTC. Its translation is CASSLGTSGMSAYEQYF.

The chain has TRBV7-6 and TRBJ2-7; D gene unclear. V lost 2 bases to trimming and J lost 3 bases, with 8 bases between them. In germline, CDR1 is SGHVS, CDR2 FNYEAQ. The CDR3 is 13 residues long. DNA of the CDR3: TGTGCCAGCAGCTTATCCTCAGACTACGAGCAGTACTTC. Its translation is CASSLSSDYEQYF.

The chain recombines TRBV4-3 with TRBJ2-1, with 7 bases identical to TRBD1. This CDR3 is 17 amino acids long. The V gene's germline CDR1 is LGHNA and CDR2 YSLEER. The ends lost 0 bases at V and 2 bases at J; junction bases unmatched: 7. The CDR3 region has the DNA TGCGCCAGCAGCCAAGAAGATCTCGGGACAGCCTACAATGAGCAGTTCTTC. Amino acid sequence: CASSQEDLGTAYNEQFF.

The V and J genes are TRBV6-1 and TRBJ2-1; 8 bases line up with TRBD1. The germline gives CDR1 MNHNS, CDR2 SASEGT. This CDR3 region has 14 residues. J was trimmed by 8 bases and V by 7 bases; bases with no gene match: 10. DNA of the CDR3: TGTGCCAGCATATCGAGACAGGGGTTCGATGAGCAGTTCTTC. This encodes CASISRQGFDEQFF.

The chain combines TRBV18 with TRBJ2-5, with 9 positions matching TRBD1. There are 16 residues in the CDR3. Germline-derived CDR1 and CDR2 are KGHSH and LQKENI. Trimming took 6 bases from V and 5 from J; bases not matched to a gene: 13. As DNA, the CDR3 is TGTGCCAGCTCGCGGACAGGGGCCCACCCACCGGAGACCCAGTACTTC. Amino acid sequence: CASSRTGAHPPETQYF. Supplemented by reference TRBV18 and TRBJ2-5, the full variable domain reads NAGVMQNPRHLVRRRGQEARLRCSPMKGHSHVYWYRQLPEEGLKFMVYLQKENIIDESGMPKERFSAEFPKEGPSILRIQQVVRGDSAAYFCASSRTGAHPPETQYFGPGTRLLVL.

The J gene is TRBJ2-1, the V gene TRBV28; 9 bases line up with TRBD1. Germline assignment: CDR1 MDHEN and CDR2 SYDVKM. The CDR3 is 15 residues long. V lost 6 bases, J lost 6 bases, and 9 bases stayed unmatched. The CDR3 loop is CASRPGQGLPNEQFF. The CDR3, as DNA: TGTGCCAGCAGACCGGGACAGGGTCTGCCCAATGAGCAGTTCTTC. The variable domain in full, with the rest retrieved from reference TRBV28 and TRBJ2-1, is DVKVTQSSRYLVKRTGEKVFLECVQDMDHENMFWYRQDPGLGLRLIYFSYDVKMKEKGDIPEGYSVSREKKERFSLILESASTNQTSMYLCASRPGQGLPNEQFFGPGTRLTVL.

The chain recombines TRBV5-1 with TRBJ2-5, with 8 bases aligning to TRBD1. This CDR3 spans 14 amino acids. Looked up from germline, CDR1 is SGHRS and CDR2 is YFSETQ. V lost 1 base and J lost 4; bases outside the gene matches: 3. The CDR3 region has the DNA TGCGCCAGCAGCTTGCCGGACAGGGCAGAGACCCAGTACTTC. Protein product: CASSLPDRAETQYF.

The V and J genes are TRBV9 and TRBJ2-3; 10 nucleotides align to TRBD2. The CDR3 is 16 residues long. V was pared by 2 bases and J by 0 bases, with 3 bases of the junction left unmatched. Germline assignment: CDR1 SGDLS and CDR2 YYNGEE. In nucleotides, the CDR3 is TGTGCCAGCAGCGTCAGAGCGGGGGGGAGCACAGATACGCAGTATTTT. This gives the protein CASSVRAGGSTDTQYF.

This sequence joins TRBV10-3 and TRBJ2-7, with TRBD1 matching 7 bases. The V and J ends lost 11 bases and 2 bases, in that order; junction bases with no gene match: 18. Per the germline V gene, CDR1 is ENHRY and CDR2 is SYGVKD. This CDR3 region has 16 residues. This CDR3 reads CASEGDSNPWPYEQYF. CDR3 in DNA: TGTGCCTCTGAAGGGGACAGCAACCCTTGGCCCTACGAGCAGTACTTC.